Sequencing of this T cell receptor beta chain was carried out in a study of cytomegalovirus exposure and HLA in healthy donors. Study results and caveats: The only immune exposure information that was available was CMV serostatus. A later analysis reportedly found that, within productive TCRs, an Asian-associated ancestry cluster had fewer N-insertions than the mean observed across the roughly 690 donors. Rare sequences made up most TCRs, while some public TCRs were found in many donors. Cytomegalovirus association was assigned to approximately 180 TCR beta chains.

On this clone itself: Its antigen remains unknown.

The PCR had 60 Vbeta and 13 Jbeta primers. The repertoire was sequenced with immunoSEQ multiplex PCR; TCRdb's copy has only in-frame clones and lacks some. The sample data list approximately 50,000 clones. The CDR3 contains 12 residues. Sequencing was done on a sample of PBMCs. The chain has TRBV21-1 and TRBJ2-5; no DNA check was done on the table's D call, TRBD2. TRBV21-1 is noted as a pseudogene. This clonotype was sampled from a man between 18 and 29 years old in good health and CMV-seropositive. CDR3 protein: CASRRGQETQYF. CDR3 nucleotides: TGTGCCAGCCGGCGGGGCCAAGAGACCCAGTACTTC.